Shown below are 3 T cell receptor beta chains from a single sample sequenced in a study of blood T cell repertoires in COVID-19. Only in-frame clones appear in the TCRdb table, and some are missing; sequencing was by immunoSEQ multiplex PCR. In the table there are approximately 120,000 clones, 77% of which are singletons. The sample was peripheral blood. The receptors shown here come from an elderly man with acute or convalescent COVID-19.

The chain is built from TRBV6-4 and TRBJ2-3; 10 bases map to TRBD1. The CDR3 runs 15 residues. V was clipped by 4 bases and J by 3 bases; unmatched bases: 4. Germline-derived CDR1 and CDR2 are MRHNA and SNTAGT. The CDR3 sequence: CASSAGQGTTDTQYF. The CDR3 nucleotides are TGTGCCAGCAGTGCGGGACAGGGGACGACAGATACGCAGTATTTT.

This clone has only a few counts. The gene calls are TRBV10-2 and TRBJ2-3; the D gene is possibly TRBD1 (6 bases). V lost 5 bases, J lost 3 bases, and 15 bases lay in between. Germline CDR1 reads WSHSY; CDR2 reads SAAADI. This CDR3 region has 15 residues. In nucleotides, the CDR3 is TGCGCCAGCAGTAGGATGGCAGGGGCTACAGATACGCAGTATTTT. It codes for CASSRMAGATDTQYF.

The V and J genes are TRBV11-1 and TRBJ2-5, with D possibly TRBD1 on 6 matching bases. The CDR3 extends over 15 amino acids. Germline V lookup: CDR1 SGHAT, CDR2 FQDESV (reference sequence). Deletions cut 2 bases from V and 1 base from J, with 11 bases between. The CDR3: CASSLTTGFQETQYF. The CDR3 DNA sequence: TGTGCCAGCAGCTTAACTACAGGGTTCCAAGAGACCCAGTACTTC.